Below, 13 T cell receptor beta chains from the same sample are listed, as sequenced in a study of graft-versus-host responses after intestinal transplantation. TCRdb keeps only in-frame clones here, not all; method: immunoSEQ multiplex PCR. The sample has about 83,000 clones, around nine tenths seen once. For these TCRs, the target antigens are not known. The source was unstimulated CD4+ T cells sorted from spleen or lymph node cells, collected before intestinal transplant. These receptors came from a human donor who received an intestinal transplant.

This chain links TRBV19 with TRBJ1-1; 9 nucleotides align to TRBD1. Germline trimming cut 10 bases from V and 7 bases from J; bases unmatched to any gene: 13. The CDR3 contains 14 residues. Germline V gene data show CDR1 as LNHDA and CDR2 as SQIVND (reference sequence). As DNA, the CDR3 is TGTGCCACTCAACTACAGGGACAGGGCAATGAAGCTTTCTTT. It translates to CATQLQGQGNEAFF. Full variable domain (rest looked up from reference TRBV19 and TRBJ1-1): DGGITQSPKYLFRKEGQNVTLSCEQNLNHDAMYWYRQDPGQGLRLIYYSQIVNDFQKGDIAEGYSVSREKKESFPLTVTSAQKNPTAFYLCATQLQGQGNEAFFGQGTRLTVV.

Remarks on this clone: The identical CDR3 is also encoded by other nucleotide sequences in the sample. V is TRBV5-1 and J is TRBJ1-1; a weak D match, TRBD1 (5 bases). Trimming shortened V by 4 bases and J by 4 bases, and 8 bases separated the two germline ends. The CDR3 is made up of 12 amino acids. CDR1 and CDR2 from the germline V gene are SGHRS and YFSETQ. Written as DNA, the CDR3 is TGCGCCAGCAGCACGGGGGGCACTGAAGCTTTCTTT. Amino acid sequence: CASSTGGTEAFF.

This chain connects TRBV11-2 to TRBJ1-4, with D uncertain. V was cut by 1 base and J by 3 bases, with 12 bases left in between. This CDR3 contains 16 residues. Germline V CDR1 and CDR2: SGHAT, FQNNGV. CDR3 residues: CASSLGDGRSNEKLFF. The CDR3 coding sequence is TGTGCCAGCAGCTTAGGCGACGGGAGGTCTAATGAAAAACTGTTTTTT.

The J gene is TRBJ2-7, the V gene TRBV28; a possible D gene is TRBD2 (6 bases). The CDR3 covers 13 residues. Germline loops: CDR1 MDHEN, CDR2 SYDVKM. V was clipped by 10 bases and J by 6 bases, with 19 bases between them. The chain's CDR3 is CATQKGFGGEQYF. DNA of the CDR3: TGTGCCACCCAGAAGGGGTTCGGGGGCGAGCAGTACTTC. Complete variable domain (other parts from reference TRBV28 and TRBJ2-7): DVKVTQSSRYLVKRTGEKVFLECVQDMDHENMFWYRQDPGLGLRLIYFSYDVKMKEKGDIPEGYSVSREKKERFSLILESASTNQTSMYLCATQKGFGGEQYFGPGTRLTVT.

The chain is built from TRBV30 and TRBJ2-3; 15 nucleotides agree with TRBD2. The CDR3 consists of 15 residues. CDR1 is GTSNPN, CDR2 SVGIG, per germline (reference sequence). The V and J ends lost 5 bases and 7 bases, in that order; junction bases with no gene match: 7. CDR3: CAWAQGLAGGNTQYF. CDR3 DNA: TGTGCCTGGGCCCAGGGACTAGCGGGGGGAAATACGCAGTATTTT.

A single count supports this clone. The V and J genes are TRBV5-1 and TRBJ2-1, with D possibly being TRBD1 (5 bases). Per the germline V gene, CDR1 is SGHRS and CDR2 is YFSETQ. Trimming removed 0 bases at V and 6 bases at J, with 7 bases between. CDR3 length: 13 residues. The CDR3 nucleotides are TGCGCCAGCAGCTTGGGAAGGGGCAATGAGCAGTTCTTC. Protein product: CASSLGRGNEQFF.

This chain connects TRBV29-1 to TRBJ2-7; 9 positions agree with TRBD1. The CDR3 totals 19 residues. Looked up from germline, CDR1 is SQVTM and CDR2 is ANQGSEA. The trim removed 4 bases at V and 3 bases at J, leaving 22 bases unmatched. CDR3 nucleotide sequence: TGCAGCGTTGTATTCGCGGGACAGGGTACGCGAGGGGATGACTACGAGCAGTACTTC. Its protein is CSVVFAGQGTRGDDYEQYF.

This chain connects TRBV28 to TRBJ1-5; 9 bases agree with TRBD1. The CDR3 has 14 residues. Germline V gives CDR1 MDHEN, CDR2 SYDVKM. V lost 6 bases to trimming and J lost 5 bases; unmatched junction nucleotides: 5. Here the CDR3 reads CASRPTGGHQPQHF. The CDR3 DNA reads TGTGCCAGCAGGCCAACAGGGGGCCATCAGCCCCAGCATTTT. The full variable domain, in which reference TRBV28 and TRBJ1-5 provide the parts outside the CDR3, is DVKVTQSSRYLVKRTGEKVFLECVQDMDHENMFWYRQDPGLGLRLIYFSYDVKMKEKGDIPEGYSVSREKKERFSLILESASTNQTSMYLCASRPTGGHQPQHFGDGTRLSIL.

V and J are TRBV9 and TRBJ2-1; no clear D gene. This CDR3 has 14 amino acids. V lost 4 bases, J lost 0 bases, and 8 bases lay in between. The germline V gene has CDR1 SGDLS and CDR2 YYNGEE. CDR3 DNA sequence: TGTGCCAGCAGCCCACGGAGCTCCTACAATGAGCAGTTCTTC. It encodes CASSPRSSYNEQFF.

The DNA of the CDR3 is TGCAGCGTGAACATCCAGGACACCAAAGAGACCCAGTACTTC. Translated, it gives CSVNIQDTKETQYF. The V and J genes are TRBV29-1 and TRBJ2-5; maybe TRBD1 (5 bases). Trimming removed 6 bases from V and 3 bases from J, with 17 bases in between. The V gene's germline CDR1 is SQVTM and CDR2 ANQGSEA. This CDR3 contains 14 residues. The variable domain in full, completed from reference TRBV29-1 and TRBJ2-5, reads SAVISQKPSRDICQRGTSLTIQCQVDSQVTMMFWYRQQPGQSLTLIATANQGSEATYESGFVIDKFPISRPNLTFSTLTVSNMSPEDSSIYLCSVNIQDTKETQYFGPGTRLLVL.

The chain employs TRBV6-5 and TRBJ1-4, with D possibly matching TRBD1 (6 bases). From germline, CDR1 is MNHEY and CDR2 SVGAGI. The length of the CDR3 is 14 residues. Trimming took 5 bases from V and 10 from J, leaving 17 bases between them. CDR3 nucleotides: TGTGCCAGCAGTCCCGACAGGTTCTCCGGAAAACTGTTTTTT. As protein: CASSPDRFSGKLFF.

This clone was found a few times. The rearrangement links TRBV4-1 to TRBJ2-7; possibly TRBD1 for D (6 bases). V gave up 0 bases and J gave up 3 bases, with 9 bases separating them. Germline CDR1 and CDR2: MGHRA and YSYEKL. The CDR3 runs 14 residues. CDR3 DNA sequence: TGCGCCAGCAGCCAAGAGGCCAGGGGCTACGAGCAGTACTTC. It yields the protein CASSQEARGYEQYF.

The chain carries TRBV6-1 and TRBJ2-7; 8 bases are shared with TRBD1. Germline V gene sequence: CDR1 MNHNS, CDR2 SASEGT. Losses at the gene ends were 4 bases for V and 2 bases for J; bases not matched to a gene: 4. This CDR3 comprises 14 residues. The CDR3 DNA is TGTGCCAGCAGTGTAACGGACAGGGCCTACGAGCAGTACTTC. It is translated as CASSVTDRAYEQYF.